This T cell receptor beta chain was sequenced in a study of blood T cell repertoires in COVID-19. The assay was immunoSEQ multiplex PCR, and TCRdb's table has in-frame clones only and misses some. The sample carries 170,000 or so clones, about 86% recorded once. The receptor's source is a man aged 50-60 years with active or convalescent COVID-19. Sequencing was carried out using peripheral blood.

CDR3 residues: CASSFVPPGTARQTQYF. For the CDR3, the DNA is TGTGCCAGCAGCTTCGTACCCCCCGGGACAGCCAGACAGACCCAGTACTTC. The chain has TRBV13 and TRBJ2-5; 7 nucleotides match TRBD1. This CDR3 comprises 17 residues. V trimming: 3 bases; J trimming: 6 bases; junction bases outside the gene matches: 16. CDR1 PRHDT and CDR2 FYEKMQ come from the germline V gene (reference sequence).